What follows are 26 T cell receptor beta chains derived from one specimen sequenced in a study of T-cell memory formation after mild COVID-19. TCRdb processed the 5' RACE reads anew with MiXCR; each CDR3 protein has one entry. The repertoire consists of about 49,000 distinct CDR3 sequences, with over 6.5% occurring once and the leading ten covering roughly 1.3%. Source material: PBMCs or a T cell subset sorted from them (not recorded which). The receptors derive from a man aged 18 to 29 who had mild COVID-19 (a few samples of this study predate the infection). Cell type and time point are not known.

For the CDR3, the DNA is TGTGCCAGCAGCTTAGCCGCAGGGGTGGACATTCAGTACTTC. Protein sequence: CASSLAAGVDIQYF. The chain is built from TRBV7-2 and TRBJ2-4; D possibly corresponds to TRBD1 (6 bases). Trimming cost V 0 bases and J 8 bases, with 11 bases left between them. The CDR3 is 14 residues long. Germline loops: CDR1 SGHTA, CDR2 FQGNSA.

The chain is built from TRBV5-1 and TRBJ2-7, with 7 bases matching TRBD2. The CDR3 length is 15 residues. Germline CDR1 is SGHRS and CDR2 is YFSETQ. V lost 3 bases and J lost 5; bases outside the gene matches: 11. The CDR3 loop is CASSSGGGGDDEQYV. The CDR3 DNA reads TGCGCCAGCAGCTCGGGAGGTGGTGGTGATGACGAGCAGTACGTC.

This clonotype was seen a handful of times. The chain combines TRBV5-1 with TRBJ2-1; D is ambiguous. The CDR3 extends over 15 amino acids. The germline V gene has CDR1 SGHRS and CDR2 YFSETQ. Trimming left V 6 bases short and J 0 bases short, with 13 bases between. CDR3 protein: CASTSTQSSYNEQFF. In nucleotides, the CDR3 is TGCGCCAGCACCTCGACACAGAGCTCCTACAATGAGCAGTTCTTC.

This clonotype was seen ten or more times. CDR3 sequence reads: CASSQVSGQGGTYEQYF. The DNA of the CDR3 is TGTGCCAGCAGCCAAGTGTCGGGACAGGGAGGAACCTACGAGCAGTACTTC. The chain combines TRBV4-2 with TRBJ2-7, with TRBD1 identical over 9 bases. V dropped 1 base and J dropped 2; count of bases not matched to a gene: 9. Germline V gene data show CDR1 as LGHNA and CDR2 as YNFKEQ. The CDR3 is made up of 17 amino acids.

This clonotype was seen only a few times. The V gene is TRBV12-3 or TRBV12-4, the J gene TRBJ1-2, with TRBD1 matching 7 bases. The trim removed 5 bases at V and 7 bases at J, leaving 4 bases unmatched. This CDR3 is 12 amino acids long. CDR3 coding DNA: TGTGCCAGCAGTCGACAGGGTTCTGGCTACACCTTC. It is translated as CASSRQGSGYTF.

The V and J genes are TRBV2 and TRBJ1-4; tentative D call: TRBD1 (5 bases). V lost 4 bases to trimming and J lost 4 bases, with 10 bases between them. The length of the CDR3 is 14 residues. Germline V gene sequence: CDR1 SNHLY, CDR2 FYNNEI. CDR3 amino acids: CASSAGRNNEKLFF. The DNA of the CDR3 is TGTGCCAGCAGTGCGGGACGGAATAATGAAAAACTGTTTTTT.

There are many counts of this clonotype. The chain employs TRBV4-3 and TRBJ2-5; no reliable D call. Trimming cost V 0 bases and J 2 bases, with 10 bases left between them. The CDR3 spans 15 residues. Germline V gene lookup returns CDR1 LGHNA and CDR2 YSLEER. The CDR3 DNA reads as TGCGCCAGCAGCCAAGATTACCGTGGGCAAGAGACCCAGTACTTC. This encodes CASSQDYRGQETQYF.

The chain uses TRBV6-6 and TRBJ1-5; D is unresolved. The CDR3 sequence is 14 residues long. The V end was cut by 8 bases, the J end by 6 bases, with 17 bases between. Germline lookup yields CDR1 MNHNY and CDR2 SVGAGI (reference sequence). CDR3 bases: TGTGCCAGCTTTGAGCCGGCGGAGGCTCAGCCCCAGCATTTT. It specifies CASFEPAEAQPQHF.

This clonotype has just a few counts. V is TRBV15 and J is TRBJ1-6; D unclear. The CDR3 sequence is 12 residues long. V shed 0 bases and J shed 14 bases, with 8 bases lying between them. The germline CDR1 and CDR2 sequences are LNHNV and YYDKDF (reference sequence). CDR3 loop: CATSRDRSTLHF. The CDR3 nucleotides are TGTGCCACCAGCAGAGACCGCTCAACCCTCCACTTT.

The CDR3: CASSLRLAWVELFF. The CDR3 DNA reads as TGTGCCAGCAGTTTACGTCTAGCGTGGGTGGAGCTGTTTTTT. This rearrangement joins TRBV12-3 or TRBV12-4 to TRBJ2-2; D is possibly TRBD2 (6 bases). Trimming pared 2 bases from V and 10 bases from J, leaving 14 bases between. The CDR3 length is 14 residues.

The chain joins TRBV6-5 to TRBJ1-6; D perhaps matches TRBD1 (6 bases). Germline V gene lookup returns CDR1 MNHEY and CDR2 SVGAGI. Trimming stripped 0 bases from V and 10 bases from J, with 16 bases between. CDR3 size: 16 residues. The CDR3 sequence: CASSYSGAGIGSPLHF. CDR3 sequence (DNA): TGTGCCAGCAGTTACTCGGGGGCAGGGATTGGGTCACCCCTCCACTTT.

This clonotype has only a few counts. The V call is TRBV11-3, the J call TRBJ2-5, with no clear D. CDR3 size: 13 residues. Germline V gene sequence: CDR1 SGHNT, CDR2 YENEEA. V was clipped by 1 base and J by 6 bases, with 9 bases between them. Written as DNA, the CDR3 is TGTGCCAGCAGCTTAGGGCTGGGAAAGACCCAGTACTTC. Translation gives CASSLGLGKTQYF.

The J gene is TRBJ2-7, the V gene TRBV7-3; D remains unclear. Looked up from germline, CDR1 is SGHTA and CDR2 is FQGTGA. Trimming cost V 2 bases and J 4 bases, with 15 bases left between them. The length of the CDR3 is 15 residues. CDR3 nucleotide sequence: TGTGCCAGCAGCTTAGCGCCGGGTTTTGGGTACGAGCAGTACTTC. Translated, it gives CASSLAPGFGYEQYF.

The chain uses TRBV19 and TRBJ1-1; unclear D gene. V lost 5 bases, J lost 7 bases, and 20 bases lay in between. Germline assignment: CDR1 LNHDA and CDR2 SQIVND (reference sequence). This CDR3 has 15 amino acids. CDR3: CASSPRERARIEAFF. CDR3 DNA sequence: TGTGCCAGTAGTCCGAGGGAGAGGGCTAGGATTGAAGCTTTCTTT.

This clonotype was seen ten or more times. J is TRBJ2-3 and V is TRBV7-6; D is unresolved. The CDR3 length is 15 residues. The germline V gene encodes CDR1 SGHVS and CDR2 FNYEAQ. V shed 2 bases and J shed 2 bases, with 11 bases lying between them. The CDR3 region is CASSLLGSPTDTQYF. In nucleotides, the CDR3 is TGTGCCAGCAGCTTACTGGGCAGCCCCACAGATACGCAGTATTTT.

CDR3 DNA: TGCGCCAGCCGCCTTGACAGTGAAGCTTTCTTT. It codes for CASRLDSEAFF. This chain joins TRBV5-1 and TRBJ1-1, with D maybe TRBD1 (5 bases). The V and J ends lost 7 bases and 7 bases respectively, with 11 bases between them. Germline lookup yields CDR1 SGHRS and CDR2 YFSETQ. This CDR3 is 11 amino acids long.

This sequence joins TRBV10-3 and TRBJ1-5; 7 nucleotides line up with TRBD1. Germline-derived CDR1 and CDR2 are ENHRY and SYGVKD. The CDR3 covers 13 residues. With V trimmed by 7 bases and J by 8 bases, 8 bases remained unmatched. CDR3 sequence (DNA): TGTGCCATCAATAGGGGGCTGGATGAGCCCCAGCATTTT. It codes for CAINRGLDEPQHF.

The J gene is TRBJ2-7, the V gene TRBV7-9; D may correspond to TRBD1 or TRBD2 (6 bases each). Trimming cost V 2 bases and J 4 bases, with 15 bases left between them. Germline V CDR1 and CDR2: SEHNR, FQNEAQ (reference sequence). The CDR3 is 15 residues long. The CDR3 region has the DNA TGTGCCAGCAGCTTACCCGGGGGCAGGTCGTACGAGCAGTACTTC. Translated: CASSLPGGRSYEQYF.

The V call is TRBV29-1, the J call TRBJ1-2; 7 bases fit TRBD1. Per germline, CDR1 SQVTM and CDR2 ANQGSEA. The CDR3 totals 15 residues. The V and J ends lost 4 bases and 4 bases, in that order; junction bases with no gene match: 12. The CDR3 loop reads CSVGAGGRGSYGYTF. The CDR3 nucleotides read TGCAGCGTTGGGGCAGGGGGTCGTGGTAGCTATGGCTACACCTTC.

There are many counts of this clonotype. This sequence joins TRBV7-9 and TRBJ2-5, with D perhaps matching TRBD1 (5 bases). The germline V and J ends were trimmed by 2 bases and 5 bases, with 12 bases remaining between them. This CDR3 comprises 14 residues. Germline CDR1 reads SEHNR; CDR2 reads FQNEAQ (reference sequence). In DNA form, the CDR3 reads TGTGCCAGCAGCTTACAGGGTTTTGGGGAGACCCAGTACTTC. Translated: CASSLQGFGETQYF.

This clonotype was picked up a small number of times. This rearrangement joins TRBV4-2 to TRBJ1-5, with TRBD1 matching 7 bases. J gave up 3 bases and V 3 bases, and 8 bases lay outside the gene matches. Germline CDR1 LGHNA, CDR2 YNFKEQ. The CDR3 has 16 amino acids. CDR3 sequence (DNA): TGTGCCAGCAGCCAGGAATGGACAGGCAACAATCAGCCCCAGCATTTT. It encodes CASSQEWTGNNQPQHF.

V gene TRBV7-2 combines with J gene TRBJ2-7, with 9 bases fitting TRBD2. From germline, CDR1 is SGHTA and CDR2 FQGNSA. V lost 3 bases, J lost 3 bases, and 9 bases stayed unmatched. This CDR3 is built from 16 residues. CDR3 nucleotides: TGTGCCAGCAGCTTGGGCGGGGGGGGAGTTGGCTACGAGCAGTACTTC. It codes for CASSLGGGGVGYEQYF.

This chain connects TRBV5-1 to TRBJ2-2; 8 nucleotides line up with TRBD2. Germline loops: CDR1 SGHRS, CDR2 YFSETQ. The CDR3 sequence is 15 residues long. Losses at the gene ends were 3 bases for V and 7 bases for J; bases not matched to a gene: 8. The CDR3 region has the DNA TGCGCCAGCAGCTACCGGGGGGGCCATGACGGGGAGCTGTTTTTT. Translated, it gives CASSYRGGHDGELFF.

This clonotype appeared a few times. The rearrangement uses TRBV7-2 and TRBJ1-3, with 8 nucleotides matching TRBD1. Trimming cost V 5 bases and J 4 bases; bases outside gene matches: 7. The CDR3 has 15 residues. The germline CDR1 and CDR2 sequences are SGHTA and FQGNSA. The CDR3 DNA reads TGTGCCAGCAGCACCTGGACAGGGATCGGAAACACCATATATTTT. Translated, it gives CASSTWTGIGNTIYF.

This clonotype was observed a few times. The rearrangement uses TRBV5-1 and TRBJ1-2, with D perhaps TRBD1 (5 bases). The CDR3 is 13 residues long. V was cut by 0 bases and J by 3 bases, with 6 bases left in between. CDR1 is SGHRS and CDR2 is YFSETQ in the germline V gene. The CDR3 DNA sequence: TGCGCCAGCAGCTTGGCGGGGGACTATGGCTACACCTTC. Its translation: CASSLAGDYGYTF.

CDR3: CASSLVSPNYGYTF. The CDR3 DNA reads as TGTGCCAGCAGCTTAGTCAGTCCTAACTATGGCTACACCTTC. This chain connects TRBV7-2 to TRBJ1-2, with D unclear. The germline V and J ends were trimmed by 1 base and 0 bases, with 6 bases remaining between them. The CDR3 extends over 14 amino acids. Germline lookup yields CDR1 SGHTA and CDR2 FQGNSA. The entire variable domain, with the rest obtained from reference TRBV7-2 and TRBJ1-2, is as follows: GAGVSQSPSNKVTEKGKDVELRCDPISGHTALYWYRQSLGQGLEFLIYFQGNSAPDKSGLPSDRFSAERTGGSVSTLTIQRTQQEDSAVYLCASSLVSPNYGYTFGSGTRLTVV.